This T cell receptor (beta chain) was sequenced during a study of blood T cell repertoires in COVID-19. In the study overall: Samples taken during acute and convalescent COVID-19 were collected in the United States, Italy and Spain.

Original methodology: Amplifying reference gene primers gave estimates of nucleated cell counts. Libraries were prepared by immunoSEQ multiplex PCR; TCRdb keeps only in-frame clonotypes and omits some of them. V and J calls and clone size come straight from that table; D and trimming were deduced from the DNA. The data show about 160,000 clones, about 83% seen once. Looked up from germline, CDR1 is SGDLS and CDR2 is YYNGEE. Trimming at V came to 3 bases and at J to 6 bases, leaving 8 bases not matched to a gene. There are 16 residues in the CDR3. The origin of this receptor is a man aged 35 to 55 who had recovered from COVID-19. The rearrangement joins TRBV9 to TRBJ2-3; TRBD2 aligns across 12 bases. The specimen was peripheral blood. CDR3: CASSAGLAGWVDTQYF. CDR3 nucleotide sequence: TGTGCCAGCAGCGCTGGACTAGCGGGATGGGTTGATACGCAGTATTTT. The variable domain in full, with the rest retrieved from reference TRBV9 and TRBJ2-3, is DSGVTQTPKHLITATGQRVTLRCSPRSGDLSVYWYQQSLDQGLQFLIQYYNGEERAKGNILERFSAQQFPDLHSELNLSSLELGDSALYFCASSAGLAGWVDTQYFGPGTRLTVL.